These T cell receptor beta chains were read from a single sample in a study of cytomegalovirus exposure and HLA in healthy donors. Method: immunoSEQ multiplex PCR; TCRdb's copy keeps in-frame clones and lacks some. The sample has over 150,000 clones, about 80% seen once. The sample taken for sequencing was PBMCs. The receptors were sampled from a boy younger than 18 in good health and CMV-seronegative. Both conserved end residues are part of each CDR3. The D gene is left open where the match is weak. Rows give clone size only sometimes, using once, few, many, or a class for an expanded clone.

CAWSTGTEDEQFF	TGTGCCTGGAGCACCGGTACAGAAGATGAGCAGTTCTTC	.	TRBV30	.	TRBJ2-1
CASSLLQGGITEAFF	TGTGCCAGCAGCTTATTGCAGGGAGGGATCACTGAAGCTTTCTTT	.	TRBV7-3	.	TRBJ1-1
CASSPRGAGNTGELFF	TGTGCCAGCAGCCCCCGGGGAGCGGGCAACACCGGGGAGCTGTTTTTT	.	TRBV11-2	.	TRBJ2-2
CASEDTNYGYTF	TGTGCCAGTGAAGACACTAACTATGGCTACACCTTC	.	TRBV6-5	.	TRBJ1-2
CASSLDTEAFF	TGTGCCAGCAGCCTCGACACTGAAGCTTTCTTT	.	TRBV6-5	.	TRBJ1-1
CASSQITGDTGELFF	TGCGCCAGCAGCCAGATCACGGGAGACACCGGGGAGCTGTTTTTT	few	TRBV4-1	.	TRBJ2-2
CASSEAQVFWPEAFF	TGTGCCAGCAGTGAAGCGCAGGTTTTTTGGCCTGAAGCTTTCTTT	.	TRBV6-1	.	TRBJ1-1
CASSVGRGLINYGYTF	TGTGCCAGCAGCGTCGGCAGGGGGCTAATAAACTATGGCTACACCTTC	.	TRBV9	TRBD1	TRBJ1-2
CASRGGRGPLDTQYF	TGCGCCAGCAGGGGTGGCCGCGGGCCGTTAGATACGCAGTATTTT	.	TRBV10-1	.	TRBJ2-3
CASRPLDRLNTEAFF	TGTGCCAGTAGGCCCCTAGACAGACTGAACACTGAAGCTTTCTTT	.	TRBV19	.	TRBJ1-1
CAWSVSPGDEYGYTF	TGTGCCTGGAGTGTAAGTCCGGGAGATGAATATGGCTACACCTTC	.	TRBV30	.	TRBJ1-2
CASSIGLGPETQYF	TGTGCCAGTAGTATTGGACTCGGCCCGGAGACCCAGTACTTC	once	TRBV19	.	TRBJ2-5
CAGSETVRDSYTDTQYF	TGTGCCGGCAGTGAGACGGTGAGGGACAGCTACACAGATACGCAGTATTTT	.	TRBV6-1	TRBD1	TRBJ2-3
CASSPGSLGGGNTIYF	TGTGCTAGCAGCCCCGGTTCTCTTGGAGGTGGAAACACCATATATTTT	.	TRBV7-7	.	TRBJ1-3
CASSIGTGRTDTQYF	TGTGCCAGTAGTATCGGGACAGGCCGCACAGATACGCAGTATTTT	few	TRBV19	TRBD1	TRBJ2-3
CASSLGLASDTQYF	TGCGCCAGCAGCTTAGGACTAGCAAGCGATACGCAGTATTTT	.	TRBV5-1	TRBD2	TRBJ2-3
CASSLVFSAGDYGYTF	TGTGCCAGCAGCTTGGTGTTCTCGGCAGGGGACTATGGCTACACCTTC	.	TRBV5-6	.	TRBJ1-2
CASSQAGTPYGYTF	TGCGCCAGCAGCCAAGCCGGGACACCCTATGGCTACACCTTC	.	TRBV4-3	.	TRBJ1-2
CAWSSPRTGNTEAFF	TGTGCCTGGAGTTCCCCGAGGACAGGGAACACTGAAGCTTTCTTT	.	TRBV30	TRBD1	TRBJ1-1
CASSSPGGPLLQGYTF	TGTGCCAGCAGCTCCCCGGGCGGGCCCCTCCTTCAGGGCTACACCTTC	once	TRBV11-2	.	TRBJ1-2
CASSARSGQAPSRAFF	TGTGCCAGCAGCGCCCGAAGTGGACAGGCTCCGTCACGAGCTTTCTTT	.	TRBV7-2	TRBD1	TRBJ1-1
CASSFAGKDEQFF	TGTGCCAGCAGTTTCGCAGGGAAAGATGAGCAGTTCTTC	.	TRBV5-4	.	TRBJ2-1
CASSYSRRANTEAFF	TGTGCCAGCAGTTATTCGAGGCGGGCGAACACTGAAGCTTTCTTT	.	TRBV6-5	.	TRBJ1-1
CASSLRVNTEAFF	TGCGCCAGCAGTCTCAGGGTGAACACTGAAGCTTTCTTT	.	TRBV5-1	.	TRBJ1-1
CASSFEGTTEAFF	TGTGCCAGCAGCTTTGAGGGTACGACTGAAGCTTTCTTT	.	TRBV5-4	.	TRBJ1-1
CASSQVVNTEAFF	TGCGCCAGCAGCCAAGTCGTGAACACTGAAGCTTTCTTT	.	TRBV4-1	.	TRBJ1-1
CASSQDRMPSHGYTF	TGTGCCAGCTCACAGGACAGGATGCCCTCCCATGGCTACACCTTC	.	TRBV18	TRBD1	TRBJ1-2
CASSDSGRQAEAFF	TGTGCCAGCAGTGACTCGGGAAGACAGGCTGAAGCTTTCTTT	few	TRBV6-4	.	TRBJ1-1
CASSYSGDIGDSPLHF	TGTGCCAGCAGTTACTCAGGGGACATTGGTGATTCACCCCTCCACTTT	once	TRBV6-6	.	TRBJ1-6
CASSSSSGNTIYF	TGTGCCAGCAGTTCCAGCTCTGGAAACACCATATATTTT	few	TRBV27	.	TRBJ1-3
CASSLSNRVVNTEAFF	TGTGCCAGCAGTTTATCGAACAGGGTCGTCAACACTGAAGCTTTCTTT	.	TRBV27	.	TRBJ1-1
CASSEVGRADTQYF	TGTGCCAGCAGTGAGGTGGGCAGGGCAGATACGCAGTATTTT	.	TRBV6-1	.	TRBJ2-3
CASSRGQDYRPEQYF	TGTGCCAGCAGCCGTGGACAGGACTATCGGCCCGAGCAGTACTTC	.	TRBV14	.	TRBJ2-7
CASSSTFRSGTGKTSGELFF	TGTGCCAGCAGCTCGACCTTTCGGTCCGGTACAGGGAAAACATCCGGGGAGCTGTTTTTT	.	TRBV7-3	.	TRBJ2-2
CASATGVDEQYF	TGTGCCAGCGCAACAGGGGTGGACGAGCAGTACTTC	.	TRBV25-1	TRBD1	TRBJ2-7
CASSLSLSGRAAGELFF	TGTGCCAGCAGTTTATCCCTCAGCGGGAGGGCGGCCGGGGAGCTGTTTTTT	.	TRBV27	TRBD2	TRBJ2-2
CASSVASTSGYEQYF	TGTGCCAGCAGCGTAGCTAGCACTAGCGGCTACGAGCAGTACTTC	.	TRBV9	TRBD2	TRBJ2-7
CASSAGTGGIETQYF	TGTGCCAGCAGTGCCGGGACAGGGGGCATCGAGACCCAGTACTTC	once	TRBV6-1	TRBD1	TRBJ2-5
CASSLVGTGGQETQYF	TGTGCCAGTAGCCTCGTCGGGACAGGGGGCCAAGAGACCCAGTACTTC	.	TRBV19	TRBD1	TRBJ2-5
CASKSRTDSYEQYF	TGCGCCAGCAAGTCCAGGACAGACTCCTACGAGCAGTACTTC	.	TRBV5-1	.	TRBJ2-7
CASSYSGQGPYEQYF	TGTGCCAGCAGTTACTCGGGACAGGGTCCCTACGAGCAGTACTTC	.	TRBV6-6	TRBD1	TRBJ2-7
CASSGREAGETQYF	TGTGCCAGCAGCGGGAGGGAGGCCGGCGAGACCCAGTACTTC	.	TRBV5-4	TRBD2	TRBJ2-5
CASSPVRFTDTQYF	TGTGCCAGCAGCCCGGTACGGTTCACAGATACGCAGTATTTT	.	TRBV11-2	.	TRBJ2-3
CASSFTRVRPETQYF	TGCGCCAGCAGCTTCACCCGGGTCCGGCCGGAGACCCAGTACTTC	.	TRBV5-1	.	TRBJ2-5
CASSRGETKNIQYF	TGTGCCAGCAGTCGGGGGGAAACCAAAAACATTCAGTACTTC	.	TRBV2	TRBD2	TRBJ2-4
CASSLQGHTEAFF	TGTGCCAGCAGTCTTCAGGGGCACACTGAAGCTTTCTTT	.	TRBV6-5	.	TRBJ1-1
CASTDRAGNSYGYTF	TGTGCCAGCACCGATAGGGCGGGGAATAGCTATGGCTACACCTTC	.	TRBV7-2	.	TRBJ1-2
CASSEPPYTGELFF	TGTGCCAGCAGCGAGCCTCCTTACACCGGGGAGCTGTTTTTT	.	TRBV5-6	.	TRBJ2-2
CASSSDRNQETQYF	TGTGCCAGCAGCTCGGACAGAAACCAAGAGACCCAGTACTTC	.	TRBV7-6	.	TRBJ2-5
CASSRNLNGELFF	TGTGCCAGCAGCCGAAATCTAAACGGGGAGCTGTTTTTT	.	TRBV7-3	.	TRBJ2-2
CASSESDGKDEQFF	TGTGCCAGCAGTGAGAGTGACGGGAAGGATGAGCAGTTCTTC	once	TRBV6-4	.	TRBJ2-1
CASSIGTVQRQPQHF	TGTGCCAGTAGTATCGGGACAGTTCAACGTCAGCCCCAGCATTTT	.	TRBV19	TRBD1	TRBJ1-5
CASGDHAGSGKPETQYF	TGCGCCAGCGGGGACCACGCGGGTAGCGGGAAGCCGGAGACCCAGTACTTC	.	TRBV5-1	TRBD2	TRBJ2-5
CASRAPGGGSNQPQHF	TGTGCCAGCAGGGCCCCAGGGGGAGGCAGCAATCAGCCCCAGCATTTT	.	TRBV2	TRBD1	TRBJ1-5
CASSSLVRYEQYF	TGTGCCAGCAGCTCCCTGGTGCGGTACGAGCAGTACTTC	.	TRBV7-8	.	TRBJ2-7